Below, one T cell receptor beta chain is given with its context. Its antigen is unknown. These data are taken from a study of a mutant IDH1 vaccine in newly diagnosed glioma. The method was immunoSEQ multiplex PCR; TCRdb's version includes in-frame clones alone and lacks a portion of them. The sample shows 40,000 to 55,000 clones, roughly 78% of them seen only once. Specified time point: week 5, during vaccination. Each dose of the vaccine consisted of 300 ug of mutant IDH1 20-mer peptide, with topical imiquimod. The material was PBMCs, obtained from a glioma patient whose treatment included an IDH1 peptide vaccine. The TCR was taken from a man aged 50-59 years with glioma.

CDR3: CASSPQPGQGAFTAEAFF. The CDR3 region has the DNA TGTGCCAGCAGCCCTCAACCGGGACAGGGGGCGTTTACGGCTGAAGCTTTCTTT. The chain links TRBV9 to TRBJ1-1; 12 bases map to TRBD1. This CDR3 has 18 amino acids. Trimming took 4 bases from V and 6 from J; bases not matched to a gene: 16. Per the germline V gene, CDR1 is SGDLS and CDR2 is YYNGEE. Full variable domain (missing parts from reference TRBV9 and TRBJ1-1): DSGVTQTPKHLITATGQRVTLRCSPRSGDLSVYWYQQSLDQGLQFLIQYYNGEERAKGNILERFSAQQFPDLHSELNLSSLELGDSALYFCASSPQPGQGAFTAEAFFGQGTRLTVV.